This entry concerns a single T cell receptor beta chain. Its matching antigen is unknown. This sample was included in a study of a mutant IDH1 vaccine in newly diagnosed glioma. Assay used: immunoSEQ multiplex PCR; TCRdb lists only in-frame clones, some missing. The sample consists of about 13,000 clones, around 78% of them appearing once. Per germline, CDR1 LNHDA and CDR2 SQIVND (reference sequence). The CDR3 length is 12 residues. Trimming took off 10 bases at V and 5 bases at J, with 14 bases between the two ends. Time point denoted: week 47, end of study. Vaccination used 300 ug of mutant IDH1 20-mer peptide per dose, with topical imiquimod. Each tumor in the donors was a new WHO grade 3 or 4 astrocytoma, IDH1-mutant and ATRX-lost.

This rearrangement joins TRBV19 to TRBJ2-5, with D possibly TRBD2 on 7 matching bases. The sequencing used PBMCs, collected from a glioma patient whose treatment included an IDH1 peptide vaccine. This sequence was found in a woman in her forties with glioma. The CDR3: CATKEGGETQYF. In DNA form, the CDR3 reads TGTGCCACCAAGGAGGGGGGGGAGACCCAGTACTTC.